This T cell receptor (beta chain) was sequenced for a study of cytomegalovirus exposure and HLA in healthy donors. Looking at the study overall: Drawn from HLA-typed donors, approximately 85 million unique TCRs were held in an early data release.

Whole-study findings and limits: Later analysis demonstrated an association between a missense DCLRE1C variant and TCR beta V- and J-gene trimming.

A word on this clone: The antigen remains unidentified.

Each donor was nominally healthy when sampled (though unrecorded immune exposures were likely). Vbeta (60) and Jbeta (13) primers were used in the PCR. Measured with immunoSEQ multiplex PCR; TCRdb has only the in-frame clones, and not every one. Among more than 150,000 clones, around 80% were seen once, and the ten largest hold around 2%. Germline V gives CDR1 MNHEY, CDR2 SMNVEV (reference sequence). V trimming: 5 bases; J trimming: 3 bases; junction bases outside the gene matches: 7. The CDR3 contains 15 residues. This receptor was obtained from a woman between 18 and 29 years old in good health and CMV-seropositive. The rearrangement uses TRBV27 and TRBJ2-7; 10 positions match TRBD1. Material for sequencing was PBMCs. The CDR3 bases are TGTGCCAGCAGTCCCTTGGGACAGGGGAACTACGAGCAGTACTTC. It encodes CASSPLGQGNYEQYF.